These 12 T cell receptor beta chains were sequenced from one sample in a study of cytomegalovirus exposure and HLA in healthy donors. Vbeta (60) and Jbeta (13) primers were used in the PCR. Data came from immunoSEQ multiplex PCR; TCRdb stores just in-frame clones and leaves some out. Of 95,000 to 150,000 clones listed, around 80% are singletons. Sequencing was done on a sample of PBMCs. The receptors come from a man aged 25-45 years in good health and CMV-seropositive.

This clone showed up just once. The rearrangement joins TRBV19 to TRBJ1-4; D gene uncertain. Trimming shortened V by 5 bases and J by 8 bases, and 12 bases separated the two germline ends. Germline CDR1 LNHDA, CDR2 SQIVND (reference sequence). This CDR3 has 13 residues. The CDR3 protein is CASSGREREKLFF. CDR3 nucleotide sequence: TGTGCCAGTAGTGGTCGGGAGCGGGAAAAACTGTTTTTT.

The V gene is TRBV19, the J gene TRBJ1-1; perhaps TRBD1 as D (6 bases). This CDR3 has 13 amino acids. With 7 bases removed from V and 1 base from J, the gap between germline ends came to 10 bases. The germline V gene encodes CDR1 LNHDA and CDR2 SQIVND (reference sequence). The CDR3 nucleotides read TGTGCCAGTACCCTGGACAGGAACACTGAAGCTTTCTTT. This sequence encodes CASTLDRNTEAFF.

The chain links TRBV14 to TRBJ1-1, with D perhaps TRBD1 (6 bases). Germline values: CDR1 SGHDN, CDR2 FVKESK. The CDR3 is 14 amino acids. V gave up 1 base and J gave up 5 bases, with 11 bases separating them. As DNA, the CDR3 is TGTGCCAGCAGCCAAGTTCTAACAGGGACTGAAGCTTTCTTT. It yields the protein CASSQVLTGTEAFF. Complete variable domain (other parts from reference TRBV14 and TRBJ1-1): EAGVTQFPSHSVIEKGQTVTLRCDPISGHDNLYWYRRVMGKEIKFLLHFVKESKQDESGMPNNRFLAERTGGTYSTLKVQPAELEDSGVYFCASSQVLTGTEAFFGQGTRLTVV.

In its sample, this clone was seen a few times. The J gene is TRBJ2-7, the V gene TRBV9, with D tentatively TRBD2 (7 bases). The length of the CDR3 is 17 residues. Germline CDR1 SGDLS, CDR2 YYNGEE. V was cut by 4 bases and J by 0 bases, with 20 bases left in between. CDR3 sequence: CASSPQLGGVTSYEQYF. In nucleotides, the CDR3 is TGTGCCAGCAGCCCGCAACTAGGGGGGGTTACCTCCTACGAGCAGTACTTC.

This clone was seen repeatedly, ten times or more. The rearrangement joins TRBV6-4 to TRBJ2-3; tentative D call: TRBD1 (6 bases). In germline, CDR1 is MRHNA, CDR2 SNTAGT. The germline V and J ends were trimmed by 3 bases and 2 bases, with 9 bases remaining between them. The CDR3 sequence is 14 residues long. In DNA, the CDR3 is TGTGCCAGCAGTGATGGGGGCGACACAGATACGCAGTATTTT. It yields the protein CASSDGGDTDTQYF.

This chain connects TRBV6-5 to TRBJ2-3; 8 bases match TRBD2. Trimming cost V 2 bases and J 3 bases; bases outside gene matches: 4. This CDR3 region has 15 residues. Germline V gives CDR1 MNHEY, CDR2 SVGAGI. The CDR3, as DNA: TGTGCCAGCAGTTACACGGGAGGGCCAACAGATACGCAGTATTTT. Protein: CASSYTGGPTDTQYF.

The sample holds a few counts of this clone. An end of the junction does not agree with germline; a read error may underlie this. The V gene is TRBV5-6, the J gene TRBJ2-7; D may correspond to TRBD1 or TRBD2 (6 bases each). The CDR3 extends over 16 amino acids. Germline-derived CDR1 and CDR2 are SGHDT and YYEEEE. Here the CDR3 reads CASGLEGRGRSYEQYF. The DNA for the CDR3 is TGTGCCAGCGGCTTGGAGGGCAGGGGCAGATCCTACGAGCAGTACTTC.

This sequence joins TRBV9 and TRBJ1-2; 8 bases are a match to TRBD1. CDR1 and CDR2 (germline): SGDLS, YYNGEE. The CDR3 sequence is 15 residues long. The trim removed 1 base at V and 0 bases at J, leaving 2 bases unmatched. This chain's CDR3 is CASSVRTGPNYGYTF. The CDR3, as DNA: TGTGCCAGCAGCGTACGGACAGGGCCTAACTATGGCTACACCTTC.

This clone has only one observation. J is TRBJ1-1 and V is TRBV6-1; the D gene is possibly TRBD1 (5 bases). Germline-derived CDR1 and CDR2 are MNHNS and SASEGT. Deletions cut 8 bases from V and 1 base from J, with 11 bases between. The CDR3 is 13 residues long. CDR3 nucleotide sequence: TGTGCCAGCCCCCAAGACAGGAACACTGAAGCTTTCTTT. Protein sequence: CASPQDRNTEAFF.

This sequence joins TRBV2 and TRBJ1-5; the D gene is possibly TRBD1 (6 bases). This CDR3 comprises 14 residues. V was cut by 5 bases and J by 7 bases, with 15 bases left in between. The germline V gene has CDR1 SNHLY and CDR2 FYNNEI. The CDR3 nucleotides are TGTGCCAGCAGTTATACAGGGTTTCGGCAGCCCCAGCATTTT. Amino acids: CASSYTGFRQPQHF. The variable domain in full, with the rest retrieved from reference TRBV2 and TRBJ1-5, is EPEVTQTPSHQVTQMGQEVILRCVPISNHLYFYWYRQILGQKVEFLVSFYNNEISEKSEIFDDQFSVERPDGSNFTLKIRSTKLEDSAMYFCASSYTGFRQPQHFGDGTRLSIL.

The chain recombines TRBV2 with TRBJ1-2; 7 bases are shared with TRBD1. Looked up from germline, CDR1 is SNHLY and CDR2 is FYNNEI. The junction had 13 bases not matched to a gene; V was cut back by 7 bases and J by 8 bases. The CDR3 runs to 14 residues. This CDR3 reads CASTDGGDSWGYTF. DNA of the CDR3: TGTGCCAGCACCGACGGGGGGGACAGTTGGGGCTACACCTTC.

As concerns this clone: The CDR3 does not close with the conserved phenylalanine or tryptophan, likely indicating a read error. The chain uses TRBV5-4 and TRBJ2-2; 8 bases are a match to TRBD2. Germline-derived CDR1 and CDR2 are SGHNT and YYREEE (reference sequence). This CDR3 region has 16 residues. J lost 5 bases, V lost 3 bases, and 9 bases had no gene match. For the CDR3, the DNA is TGTGCCAGCAGCTCCCAGCGGGAGTCTTGGACCGGGGAGCTGTTTCTT. Translated: CASSSQRESWTGELFL.